This T cell receptor (beta chain) was obtained from a study of T cells in Graves' hyperthyroidism and ophthalmopathy. RNA transcripts gave rise to amplified TCR beta CDR3 regions. TCR CDR3 regions were first amplified by RT-PCR with HTBI primers. Via MiXCR, TCRdb re-called the multiplex PCR reads, giving one row per CDR3 protein. This repertoire shows 550,000 to 800,000 distinct CDR3 sequences, about a sixth found once; its top ten account for under 10%. Germline V gives CDR1 LNHDA, CDR2 SQIVND (reference sequence). The CDR3 runs to 14 residues. Trimming took off 7 bases at V and 0 bases at J, with 9 bases between the two ends.

V is TRBV19 and J is TRBJ2-2, with a tentative D call TRBD1 (5 bases). The sample comprised blood. The sequence was collected from a man aged 18 to 35 with Graves' hyperthyroidism. The CDR3 coding sequence is TGTGCCAGTACTCGGACACCGAACACCGGGGAGCTGTTTTTT. Its protein product is CASTRTPNTGELFF. Using reference TRBV19 and TRBJ2-2 for the parts outside the CDR3, the full variable domain is DGGITQSPKYLFRKEGQNVTLSCEQNLNHDAMYWYRQDPGQGLRLIYYSQIVNDFQKGDIAEGYSVSREKKESFPLTVTSAQKNPTAFYLCASTRTPNTGELFFGEGSRLTVL.